A single T cell receptor beta chain is shown here with its context. Its antigen is undetermined. This specimen belongs to a study of beta chain features in type 1 diabetes. The study's findings and limits: The study found moderately but significantly shorter TCRB CDR3s in all four CD4+ subsets of Type 1 diabetes patients. Patients with type 1 diabetes showed fewer VDJ junction insertions and more deletions.

Germline assignment: CDR1 SGHAT and CDR2 FQNNGV. Trimming cost V 5 bases and J 1 base; bases outside gene matches: 13. The CDR3 consists of 18 residues. Sequenced material consisted of expressed TCRB transcripts (all of the isolated RNA was reverse transcribed). The table came from immunoSEQ multiplex PCR; TCRdb's copy has only in-frame clones and leaves some out. Of some 150,000 clones listed, 10% to 15% are singletons. The clonotype originates from a man between 18 and 35 years old with type 1 diabetes. Sample: central memory CD4+ T cells from blood. This rearrangement joins TRBV11-2 to TRBJ2-3; 9 bases agree with TRBD2. The CDR3 spells CASSRGLAAGWGTDTQYF. Written as DNA, the CDR3 is TGTGCCAGCAGCCGGGGACTAGCAGCGGGCTGGGGCACAGATACGCAGTATTTT. The full variable domain, in which reference TRBV11-2 and TRBJ2-3 provide the parts outside the CDR3, is EAGVAQSPRYKIIEKRQSVAFWCNPISGHATLYWYQQILGQGPKLLIQFQNNGVVDDSQLPKDRFSAERLKGVDSTLKIQPAKLEDSAVYLCASSRGLAAGWGTDTQYFGPGTRLTVL.